These T cell receptor beta chains were read from a single sample in a study of blood T cell repertoires in COVID-19. This table comes from immunoSEQ multiplex PCR, and its TCRdb copy is limited to in-frame clones, with some not included. The sample has 85,000 to 130,000 clones; approximately 84% are singletons. Sequenced sample: peripheral blood. The source is a woman aged 60-75 years with acute or convalescent COVID-19. CDR3s include the opening cysteine and the closing phenylalanine or tryptophan. The order of the fields is V gene, clone size, D gene, J gene, CDR3 protein, CDR3 DNA. A D gene is named only where the DNA matches it firmly. The size of a clone is reported for some rows only, either as once, few or many, or as a class for expanded clones.

TRBV30	.	TRBD1	TRBJ2-3	CAWSQGGGTDTQYF	TGTGCCTGGAGTCAAGGGGGCGGCACAGATACGCAGTATTTT
TRBV5-6	.	TRBD2	TRBJ2-1	CASSSPGLADHNEQFF	TGTGCCAGCAGCTCCCCGGGACTAGCGGACCACAATGAGCAGTTCTTC
TRBV5-5	.	TRBD1	TRBJ1-5	CASSQGQGDQPQHF	TGTGCCAGCAGCCAGGGACAGGGGGACCAGCCCCAGCATTTT
TRBV11-2	.	.	TRBJ2-7	CASSPWGGYGSGYEQYF	TGTGCCAGCAGTCCCTGGGGGGGCTATGGATCCGGGTACGAGCAGTACTTC
TRBV7-9	once	TRBD1	TRBJ1-5	CASSSDRTGPVQPQHF	TGTGCCAGCAGCTCAGATCGGACAGGGCCAGTTCAGCCCCAGCATTTT
TRBV6-5	once	.	TRBJ1-5	CASRDPGEMRSQHF	TGTGCCAGCAGGGACCCCGGGGAGATGCGGTCCCAGCATTTT
TRBV28	.	.	TRBJ1-1	CASSSYGLRGTEAFF	TGTGCCAGCAGTTCCTACGGGCTGAGAGGGACTGAAGCTTTCTTT
TRBV5-1	.	TRBD1	TRBJ2-1	CASSGQGAYNEQFF	TGCGCCAGCAGCGGACAGGGGGCCTACAATGAGCAGTTCTTC
TRBV19	.	.	TRBJ1-5	CASTLYLGASQPQHF	TGTGCCAGTACGTTATATTTGGGGGCAAGCCAGCCCCAGCATTTT
TRBV5-1	.	TRBD2	TRBJ2-7	CASSLGLAGKRDEQYF	TGCGCCAGCAGCTTAGGACTAGCGGGGAAGAGGGACGAGCAGTACTTC
TRBV23-1	.	TRBD2	TRBJ2-7	CASWTSGSSYEQYF	TGCGCCAGCTGGACTAGCGGGAGCTCCTACGAGCAGTACTTC
TRBV27	.	.	TRBJ1-2	CASSLRLRGGLNYGYTF	TGTGCCAGCAGTTTACGGTTAAGGGGGGGACTCAACTATGGCTACACCTTC
TRBV4-2	.	TRBD2	TRBJ2-1	CASSQNAIAGTGNEQFF	TGTGCCAGCAGCCAAAACGCAATAGCGGGCACAGGCAATGAGCAGTTCTTC
TRBV25-1	.	TRBD2	TRBJ2-1	CASSEPSGGQYNEQFF	TGTGCCAGCAGTGAGCCAAGCGGGGGGCAGTACAATGAGCAGTTCTTC
TRBV3-1/TRBV3-2	.	.	TRBJ2-3	CASSRFRDWRLDTQYF	TGTGCCAGCAGCCGATTCCGGGACTGGCGTCTGGATACGCAGTATTTT
TRBV2	.	TRBD2	TRBJ2-1	CASTVPAAGGDNEQFF	TGTGCCAGCACCGTTCCAGCGGCGGGAGGTGACAATGAGCAGTTCTTC
TRBV6-6	once	.	TRBJ1-2	CASSPRDLEDGYTF	TGTGCCAGCAGTCCCCGGGATCTCGAGGATGGCTACACCTTC